The 24 T cell receptor beta chains below were found in one sample sequenced in a study of human T cells and chemical hapten exposure. Time point here: pre-sensitization, week 0. Noted treatment: therapeutic diphenylcyclopropenone sensitization with weekly scalp DPC. TCRdb analysed the RACE reads with MiXCR anew, one entry per CDR3 protein. The data hold 50,000 to 65,000 distinct CDR3 sequences, with approximately 10% observed a single time. The sequences come from whole blood, collected in connection with sensitization to the hapten diphenylcyclopropenone (DPC). The receptor set was obtained from a woman between 35 and 50 years old with alopecia areata. Some clones in this sample may be carry-over from other donors' samples.

J is TRBJ2-7 and V is TRBV4-1; the D gene is possibly TRBD2 (6 bases). Trimming cost V 0 bases and J 2 bases, with 11 bases left between them. Germline V gene data show CDR1 as MGHRA and CDR2 as YSYEKL. The CDR3 is 15 amino acids. The CDR3 nucleotides are TGCGCCAGCAGCCAAGATCGGGGGAATACCTACGAGCAGTACTTC. Protein: CASSQDRGNTYEQYF.

This clonotype has at least ten counts. This chain connects TRBV29-1 to TRBJ2-7; 13 bases agree with TRBD2. The CDR3 sequence is 16 residues long. Germline V gives CDR1 SQVTM, CDR2 ANQGSEA. The J segment lost 1 base and the V segment lost 6 bases, leaving 9 bases of the junction unmatched. The CDR3 here is CSVDGLAGAFSYEQYF. DNA of the CDR3: TGCAGCGTAGATGGACTAGCGGGAGCTTTTTCCTACGAGCAGTACTTC.

This clonotype showed up just a few times. The V and J genes are TRBV20-1 and TRBJ1-1, with D uncertain. Trimming stripped 2 bases from V and 0 bases from J, with 4 bases between. The length of the CDR3 is 12 residues. Germline loops: CDR1 DFQATT, CDR2 SNEGSKA (reference sequence). The CDR3 bases are TGCAGTGCTAGACTATTGAACACTGAAGCTTTCTTT. This sequence encodes CSARLLNTEAFF.

The chain carries TRBV6-6 and TRBJ2-2; 9 positions agree with TRBD1. V was clipped by 6 bases and J by 4 bases; unmatched bases: 6. The CDR3 length is 15 residues. The germline gives CDR1 MNHNY, CDR2 SVGAGI (reference sequence). The CDR3 nucleotides read TGTGCCAGCAGCCCGGGACAGGGAATCACCGGGGAGCTGTTTTTT. This encodes CASSPGQGITGELFF.

The chain uses TRBV7-8 and TRBJ2-7; 7 bases are a match to TRBD2. The CDR3 consists of 15 residues. The germline V gene has CDR1 SGHVS and CDR2 FQNEAQ. Trimming at V came to 1 base and at J to 6 bases, leaving 9 bases not matched to a gene. CDR3 amino acids: CASSLEGLMVGEQYF. In DNA form, the CDR3 reads TGTGCCAGCAGCTTAGAGGGACTAATGGTAGGCGAGCAGTACTTC.

Many counts were recorded for this clonotype. The rearrangement joins TRBV6-5 to TRBJ1-1, with TRBD1 as a possible D gene (5 bases). Germline-derived CDR1 and CDR2 are MNHEY and SVGAGI. Trimming removed 6 bases from V and 5 bases from J, with 22 bases in between. This CDR3 contains 16 residues. CDR3 sequence (DNA): TGTGCCAGCAGACGCGGGACGGTAGGGGTTGTGACTGAAGCTTTCTTT. Translated, it gives CASRRGTVGVVTEAFF.

This clonotype was recorded at least ten times. The gene calls are TRBV9 and TRBJ1-4, with 8 bases fitting TRBD1. Germline CDR1 and CDR2: SGDLS and YYNGEE. The CDR3 totals 17 residues. V lost 0 bases, J lost 3 bases, and 7 bases stayed unmatched. CDR3 DNA: TGTGCCAGCAGCGTAGGGTCAGGGGGCAAGGCTAATGAAAAACTGTTTTTT. Translated: CASSVGSGGKANEKLFF.

V gene TRBV4-3 combines with J gene TRBJ1-1; tentative D call: TRBD1 (5 bases). V lost 4 bases and J lost 3, with 21 bases in between. This CDR3 spans 17 amino acids. Germline V gives CDR1 LGHNA, CDR2 YSLEER. The CDR3 sequence is CASSRSSGPRWDTEAFF. Written as DNA, the CDR3 is TGCGCCAGCAGCCGGAGCTCGGGACCGCGGTGGGACACTGAAGCTTTCTTT.

This clonotype was detected many times. This chain joins TRBV4-3 and TRBJ2-4, with TRBD2 matching 11 bases. V lost 0 bases, J lost 1 base, and 5 bases stayed unmatched. Germline CDR1 reads LGHNA; CDR2 reads YSLEER. This CDR3 spans 18 amino acids. The CDR3: CASSQDLLAGGAKNIQYF. The CDR3 region has the DNA TGCGCCAGCAGCCAAGACCTGTTAGCGGGAGGGGCCAAAAACATTCAGTACTTC.

This clonotype was seen ten or more times. This rearrangement joins TRBV3-1 to TRBJ2-7; perhaps D is TRBD1 or TRBD2 (6 bases each). CDR3 length: 15 residues. Trimming removed 2 bases at V and 3 bases at J, with 14 bases between. Germline values: CDR1 LGHDT, CDR2 YNNKEL (reference sequence). This CDR3 is CASSQRGDGNYEQYF. The DNA of the CDR3 is TGTGCCAGCAGCCAAAGGGGGGACGGCAACTACGAGCAGTACTTC.

The CDR3 DNA reads TGTGCCAGCAGCTCGGCGTGGGCTCGGGATACGCAGTATTTT. Translation: CASSSAWARDTQYF. The chain joins TRBV11-2 to TRBJ2-3; no firm D call. Trimming pared 4 bases from V and 6 bases from J, leaving 14 bases between. The germline gives CDR1 SGHAT, CDR2 FQNNGV. The CDR3 loop spans 14 amino acids. Complete variable domain (other parts from reference TRBV11-2 and TRBJ2-3): EAGVAQSPRYKIIEKRQSVAFWCNPISGHATLYWYQQILGQGPKLLIQFQNNGVVDDSQLPKDRFSAERLKGVDSTLKIQPAKLEDSAVYLCASSSAWARDTQYFGPGTRLTVL.

This clonotype has ten or more counts. The chain employs TRBV29-1 and TRBJ1-1; tentative D call: TRBD1 (5 bases). Looked up from germline, CDR1 is SQVTM and CDR2 is ANQGSEA. This CDR3 has 13 residues. Trimming removed 4 bases at V and 1 base at J, with 10 bases between. CDR3 in DNA: TGCAGCGTTGCCGGGACCCAGAACACTGAAGCTTTCTTT. The encoded protein is CSVAGTQNTEAFF. The complete variable domain, with remaining parts taken from reference TRBV29-1 and TRBJ1-1, reads SAVISQKPSRDICQRGTSLTIQCQVDSQVTMMFWYRQQPGQSLTLIATANQGSEATYESGFVIDKFPISRPNLTFSTLTVSNMSPEDSSIYLCSVAGTQNTEAFFGQGTRLTVV.

The chain carries TRBV3-1 and TRBJ2-2; D possibly corresponds to TRBD1 (6 bases). V was trimmed by 3 bases and J by 0 bases, leaving 8 bases between them. This CDR3 has 15 amino acids. CDR1 and CDR2 (germline): LGHDT, YNNKEL (reference sequence). The CDR3 is CASSHGQSNTGELFF. CDR3 nucleotide sequence: TGTGCCAGCAGCCACGGACAGTCGAACACCGGGGAGCTGTTTTTT. Looking up the rest from reference TRBV3-1 and TRBJ2-2 gives the full variable domain: DTAVSQTPKYLVTQMGNDKSIKCEQNLGHDTMYWYKQDSKKFLKIMFSYNNKELIINETVPNRFSPKSPDKAHLNLHINSLELGDSAVYFCASSHGQSNTGELFFGEGSRLTVL.

This clonotype was detected ten times or more. The gene calls are TRBV7-9 and TRBJ2-5; possibly TRBD1 for D (5 bases). V was cut by 3 bases and J by 2 bases, with 10 bases left in between. The germline V gene encodes CDR1 SEHNR and CDR2 FQNEAQ (reference sequence). The CDR3 length is 14 residues. Here the CDR3 reads CASSFYQGQETQYF. The CDR3 region has the DNA TGTGCCAGCAGCTTCTACCAGGGACAAGAGACCCAGTACTTC.

This clonotype was observed at least ten times. The rearrangement joins TRBV7-9 to TRBJ1-2; 8 nucleotides line up with TRBD1. Germline V CDR1 and CDR2: SEHNR, FQNEAQ (reference sequence). With 5 bases clipped from V and 6 bases from J, the junction kept 11 bases outside the gene matches. This CDR3 is 15 amino acids long. This CDR3 reads CASSPRDRLPDGYTF. DNA for the CDR3: TGTGCCAGCAGCCCCCGGGACAGGCTTCCCGATGGCTACACCTTC.

This clonotype occurred many times. The chain couples TRBV13 to TRBJ2-2, with 7 nucleotides matching TRBD2. Losses at the gene ends were 5 bases for V and 4 bases for J; bases not matched to a gene: 4. The length of the CDR3 is 14 residues. CDR1 is PRHDT and CDR2 is FYEKMQ in the germline V gene (reference sequence). The CDR3 is CASSVGLRTGELFF. The CDR3 DNA is TGTGCCAGCAGCGTGGGACTACGCACCGGGGAGCTGTTTTTT.

The V and J genes are TRBV4-2 and TRBJ1-2; TRBD1 agrees at 7 bases. The trim removed 1 base at V and 8 bases at J, leaving 10 bases unmatched. The CDR3 contains 15 residues. CDR1 is LGHNA, CDR2 YNFKEQ, per germline. The DNA for the CDR3 is TGTGCCAGCAGCCAAGTGCGGGAGGGGGCGAAAGGCTACACCTTC. It yields the protein CASSQVREGAKGYTF.

Many counts were recorded for this clonotype. The rearrangement uses TRBV19 and TRBJ2-2, with unresolved D. The CDR3 spans 15 residues. Trimming stripped 6 bases from V and 3 bases from J, with 14 bases between. CDR1 LNHDA and CDR2 SQIVND come from the germline V gene (reference sequence). CDR3 amino acids: CASSPLWMDTGELFF. In DNA form, the CDR3 reads TGTGCCAGTAGCCCCTTGTGGATGGACACCGGGGAGCTGTTTTTT.

This clonotype was picked up a small number of times. Here the CDR3 reads CSAGISDEQYF. CDR3 DNA sequence: TGCAGCGCGGGTATTTCGGACGAGCAGTACTTC. This chain joins TRBV29-1 and TRBJ2-7; D unclear. This CDR3 has 11 residues. V was clipped by 7 bases and J by 5 bases, with 12 bases between them. CDR1 and CDR2 (germline): SQVTM, ANQGSEA.

V gene TRBV12-3 or TRBV12-4 combines with J gene TRBJ1-2; maybe TRBD1 (6 bases). CDR3 size: 14 residues. V lost 2 bases to trimming and J lost 2 bases, with 9 bases between them. This chain's CDR3 is CASSLRGTNYGYTF. In nucleotides, the CDR3 is TGTGCCAGCAGTTTACGCGGGACAAACTATGGCTACACCTTC.

Ten or more counts support this clonotype. This chain uses TRBV2 with TRBJ2-2; D might be TRBD1 (5 bases). CDR1 and CDR2 (germline): SNHLY, FYNNEI. This CDR3 is 15 amino acids long. Deletions cut 4 bases from V and 0 bases from J, with 9 bases between. The CDR3 here is CASSVSGPNTGELFF. The CDR3 nucleotides are TGTGCCAGCAGTGTTTCAGGGCCGAACACCGGGGAGCTGTTTTTT.

J is TRBJ2-5 and V is TRBV7-2, with D unresolved. CDR1 is SGHTA and CDR2 is FQGNSA in the germline V gene. The CDR3 sequence is 14 residues long. The V gene lost 5 bases and the J gene lost 5 bases, with 15 bases spanning the gap. The CDR3 here is CASSAGSSGETQYF. CDR3 in DNA: TGTGCCAGCAGCGCCGGGTCCTCTGGCGAGACCCAGTACTTC.

This clonotype was observed at least ten times. V is TRBV19 and J is TRBJ2-7, with D tentatively TRBD2 (6 bases). Per germline, CDR1 LNHDA and CDR2 SQIVND (reference sequence). This CDR3 comprises 15 residues. The V and J ends lost 2 bases and 0 bases respectively, with 11 bases between them. The CDR3 loop reads CASSIRGNPSYEQYF. The DNA of the CDR3 is TGTGCCAGTAGTATACGGGGGAACCCCTCCTACGAGCAGTACTTC.

This clonotype came up a few times. The chain is built from TRBV7-9 and TRBJ1-4, with unresolved D. The CDR3 extends over 13 amino acids. V dropped 8 bases and J dropped 6 bases, with 13 bases sitting between them. Per germline, CDR1 SEHNR and CDR2 FQNEAQ (reference sequence). The CDR3 loop reads CASPGNGDEKLFF. The CDR3 DNA is TGTGCCAGCCCGGGGAATGGGGATGAAAAACTGTTTTTT.